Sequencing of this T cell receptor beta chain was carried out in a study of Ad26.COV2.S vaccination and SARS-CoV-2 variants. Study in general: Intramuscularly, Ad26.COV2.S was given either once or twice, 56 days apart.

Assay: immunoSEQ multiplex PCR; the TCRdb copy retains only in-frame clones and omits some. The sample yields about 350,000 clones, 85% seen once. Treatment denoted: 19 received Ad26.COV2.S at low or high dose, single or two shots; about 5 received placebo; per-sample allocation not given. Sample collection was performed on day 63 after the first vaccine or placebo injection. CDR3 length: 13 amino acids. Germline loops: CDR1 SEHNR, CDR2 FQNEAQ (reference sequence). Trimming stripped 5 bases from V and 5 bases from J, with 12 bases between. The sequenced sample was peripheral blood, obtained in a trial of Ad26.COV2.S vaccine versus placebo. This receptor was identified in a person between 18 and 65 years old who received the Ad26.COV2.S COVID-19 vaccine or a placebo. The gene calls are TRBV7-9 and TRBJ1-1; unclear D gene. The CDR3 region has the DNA TGTGCCAGCAGCACGACGGTTGCGACTGAAGCTTTCTTT. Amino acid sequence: CASSTTVATEAFF.